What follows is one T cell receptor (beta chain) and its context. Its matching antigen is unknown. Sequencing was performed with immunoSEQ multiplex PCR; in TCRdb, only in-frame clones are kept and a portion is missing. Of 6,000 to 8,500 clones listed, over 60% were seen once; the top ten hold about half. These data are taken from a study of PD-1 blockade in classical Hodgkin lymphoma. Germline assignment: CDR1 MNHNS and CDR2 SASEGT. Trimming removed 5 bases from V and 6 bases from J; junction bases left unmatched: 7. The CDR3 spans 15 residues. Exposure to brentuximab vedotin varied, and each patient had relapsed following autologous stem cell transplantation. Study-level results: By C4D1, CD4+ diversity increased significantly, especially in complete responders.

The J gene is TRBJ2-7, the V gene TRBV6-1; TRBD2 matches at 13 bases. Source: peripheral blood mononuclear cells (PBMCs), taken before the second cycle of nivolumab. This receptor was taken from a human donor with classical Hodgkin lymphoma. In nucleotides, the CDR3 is TGTGCCAGCAGTATCCGGACTAGCGGGAGAGTCGAGCAGTACTTC. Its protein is CASSIRTSGRVEQYF.